This TCR beta chain was identified during a study of cytomegalovirus exposure and HLA in healthy donors. Both 60 Vbeta primers and 13 Jbeta primers went into the PCR. Clones were read by immunoSEQ multiplex PCR, and TCRdb kept only the in-frame ones, dropping some. The data show about 160,000 clones, about 84% seen once. The receptor comes from a man aged 45-65 years in good health and CMV-seropositive. The sequenced sample was PBMCs.

CDR3 in amino acids: CASSFGTGDLRNSPLHF. Written as DNA, the CDR3 is TGCGCCAGCAGCTTTGGGACAGGGGATCTGAGGAATTCACCCCTCCACTTT. The chain has TRBV5-1 and TRBJ1-6; 10 nucleotides line up with TRBD1. V shed 2 bases, J shed 7 bases, and the junction held 9 bases outside the gene matches. Germline CDR1 is SGHRS and CDR2 is YFSETQ. This CDR3 contains 17 residues.